This T cell receptor (beta chain) comes out of a study of patients and donors after allogeneic stem cell transplantation. The germline V gene encodes CDR1 SGHRS and CDR2 YFSETQ. V lost 2 bases and J lost 5, with 8 bases in between. The CDR3 contains 13 residues. A single record per CDR3 protein comes from TCRdb applying MiXCR to the RT-PCR reads. The sample carries roughly 880,000 distinct CDR3 sequences, about a sixth recorded once. Sequencing used blood, either unsorted or a sorted T cell fraction (not recorded which). The chain combines TRBV5-1 with TRBJ2-1; no definite D call. The clonotype comes from a human donor who was either an allogeneic HSCT recipient or a stem cell or donor lymphocyte infusion donor (not recorded which). It is not recorded whose cells these are; they may come from a transplant donor. CDR3: CASSLDPNNEQFF. CDR3 nucleotides: TGCGCCAGCAGCTTAGACCCGAACAATGAGCAGTTCTTC.